Below, 25 T cell receptor beta chains from the same sample are listed, as sequenced in a study of CD8+CD57+ T cells in acquired aplastic anemia. Researchers used genomic DNA as the template to profile TCR beta VDJ and CDR3. MiXCR was run by TCRdb on the reads, yielding one entry per CDR3 protein. The sample carries some 280,000 distinct CDR3 sequences, about 56% recorded once. The sequencing input was sorted CD4+, CD8+, or CD8+CD57+ T cells (not recorded which) from PBMCs. Receptor source: a human donor with severe aplastic anemia or a healthy control (not recorded which).

The table lists this clonotype with many counts. This chain uses TRBV28 with TRBJ2-7; D perhaps matches TRBD1 (6 bases). Germline V CDR1 and CDR2: MDHEN, SYDVKM. This CDR3 region has 14 residues. With 4 bases removed from V and 2 bases from J, the gap between germline ends came to 12 bases. The CDR3 region is CASSYWGRTYEQYF. CDR3 nucleotides: TGTGCCAGCAGTTACTGGGGGCGTACCTACGAGCAGTACTTC. Full variable domain (rest looked up from reference TRBV28 and TRBJ2-7): DVKVTQSSRYLVKRTGEKVFLECVQDMDHENMFWYRQDPGLGLRLIYFSYDVKMKEKGDIPEGYSVSREKKERFSLILESASTNQTSMYLCASSYWGRTYEQYFGPGTRLTVT.

This sequence joins TRBV12-3 or TRBV12-4 and TRBJ1-4, with D maybe TRBD1 (5 bases). CDR3 length: 15 residues. Trimming shortened V by 6 bases and J by 6 bases, and 17 bases separated the two germline ends. The CDR3 DNA follows: TGTGCCAGCAGCTTGGGGGGGTTAAAGGATGAAAAACTGTTTTTT. This encodes CASSLGGLKDEKLFF.

This clonotype was observed at least ten times. V usage is TRBV6-2 or TRBV6-3 and J usage is TRBJ2-2; D is perhaps TRBD2 (5 bases). Germline V gene data show CDR1 as MNHEY and CDR2 as SVGEGT. The CDR3 loop spans 14 amino acids. Deletions cut 6 bases from V and 2 bases from J, with 10 bases between. The CDR3 DNA is TGTGCCAGCAGCCAAGACTATAACACCGGGGAGCTGTTTTTT. Protein: CASSQDYNTGELFF.

The chain joins TRBV6-6 to TRBJ2-2; no reliable D call. Deletions cut 4 bases from V and 8 bases from J, with 5 bases between. CDR1 is MNHNY, CDR2 SVGAGI, per germline (reference sequence). The CDR3 runs to 11 residues. CDR3 sequence (DNA): TGTGCCAGCAGTTCCTCAGGGGAGCTGTTTTTT. This sequence encodes CASSSSGELFF.

To note about this clonotype: The conserved phenylalanine or tryptophan normally closing the CDR3 is absent here, so this likely arose from a read error. This chain joins TRBV20-1 and TRBJ2-7; the D gene is possibly TRBD1 (5 bases). From germline, CDR1 is DFQATT and CDR2 SNEGSKA (reference sequence). This CDR3 is built from 13 residues. Trimming took off 3 bases at V and 0 bases at J, with 9 bases between the two ends. The CDR3, as DNA: TGCAGTGCTAGGTTCCAGGGCTCCTACGAGCAGTACTCC. Residues: CSARFQGSYEQYS.

The table lists this clonotype with many counts. The chain links TRBV15 to TRBJ2-7; D assignment may be TRBD1 or TRBD2 (5 bases each). The CDR3 has 14 amino acids. The V gene's germline CDR1 is LNHNV and CDR2 YYDKDF (reference sequence). Trimming removed 3 bases at V and 6 bases at J, with 15 bases between. CDR3 DNA: TGTGCCACCAGCAGGAGGGGCCGCCTTGGCGAGCAGTACTTC. Its translation: CATSRRGRLGEQYF. The variable domain in full, with the rest retrieved from reference TRBV15 and TRBJ2-7, is DAMVIQNPRYQVTQFGKPVTLSCSQTLNHNVMYWYQQKSSQAPKLLFHYYDKDFNNEADTPDNFQSRRPNTSFCFLDIRSPGLGDTAMYLCATSRRGRLGEQYFGPGTRLTVT.

A few counts support this clonotype. The chain uses TRBV7-2 and TRBJ1-2; 10 bases are a match to TRBD1. The V gene end was trimmed by 5 bases and the J gene end by 7 bases; junction bases not matched to a gene: 7. Germline CDR1 is SGHTA and CDR2 is FQGNSA. There are 14 residues in the CDR3. The CDR3 loop is CASSPQTGGSGYTF. DNA of the CDR3: TGTGCCAGCAGCCCCCAGACAGGGGGCAGTGGCTACACCTTC. Looking up the rest from reference TRBV7-2 and TRBJ1-2 gives the full variable domain: GAGVSQSPSNKVTEKGKDVELRCDPISGHTALYWYRQSLGQGLEFLIYFQGNSAPDKSGLPSDRFSAERTGGSVSTLTIQRTQQEDSAVYLCASSPQTGGSGYTFGSGTRLTVV.

The chain has TRBV4-2 and TRBJ1-6, with D possibly being TRBD1 (6 bases). CDR1 and CDR2 from the germline V gene are LGHNA and YNFKEQ. Trimming pared 2 bases from V and 7 bases from J, leaving 18 bases between. This CDR3 has 17 residues. CDR3 nucleotides: TGTGCCAGCAGCCAAATAAGCGGGGGGGCCAAGAATTCACCCCTCCACTTT. This gives the protein CASSQISGGAKNSPLHF.

This clonotype was observed a few times. The chain uses TRBV6-5 and TRBJ2-7; TRBD1 agrees at 8 bases. J was trimmed by 3 bases and V by 6 bases; bases with no gene match: 13. The CDR3 has 16 residues. Germline lookup yields CDR1 MNHEY and CDR2 SVGAGI. The CDR3 protein is CASSHKTTGGNYEQYF. The CDR3 DNA reads TGTGCCAGCAGCCATAAAACAACAGGGGGTAACTACGAGCAGTACTTC.

V usage is TRBV7-9 and J usage is TRBJ2-5; D possibly corresponds to TRBD2 (7 bases). The germline gives CDR1 SEHNR, CDR2 FQNEAQ (reference sequence). Trimming cost V 2 bases and J 1 base, with 14 bases left between them. The CDR3 extends over 16 amino acids. In DNA form, the CDR3 reads TGTGCCAGCAGCTTAAGAGGGGGGGATATCCAAGAGACCCAGTACTTC. The encoded protein is CASSLRGGDIQETQYF.

This clonotype was found a few times. This chain links TRBV15 with TRBJ2-2; 7 positions match TRBD1. The CDR3 runs to 15 residues. From germline, CDR1 is LNHNV and CDR2 YYDKDF (reference sequence). V shed 1 base and J 1 base; nucleotides not matched to a gene: 0. Here the CDR3 DNA reads TGTGCCACCAGCAGAGGGACAGGGAACACCGGGGAGCTGTTTTTT. Translation: CATSRGTGNTGELFF.

The chain recombines TRBV29-1 with TRBJ1-1; 10 bases match TRBD1. Germline-derived CDR1 and CDR2 are SQVTM and ANQGSEA. CDR3 length equals 16 residues. J lost 2 bases, V lost 7 bases, and 13 bases had no gene match. CDR3 nucleotide sequence: TGCAGCGCCGTCCCCCGGGACAGGGGAATTAACACTGAAGCTTTCTTT. It translates to CSAVPRDRGINTEAFF.

This rearrangement joins TRBV24-1 to TRBJ2-3, with TRBD1 as a possible D gene (6 bases). Germline CDR1 reads KGHDR; CDR2 reads SFDVKD. The CDR3 is 13 residues long. Trimming left V 9 bases short and J 4 bases short, with 13 bases between. DNA for the CDR3: TGTGCCACCGCAGGGGCAGGGGCAGATACGCAGTATTTT. Encoded protein: CATAGAGADTQYF.

This chain uses TRBV7-9 with TRBJ1-1, with D perhaps TRBD1 (6 bases). CDR1 is SEHNR, CDR2 FQNEAQ, per germline (reference sequence). The CDR3 sequence is 12 residues long. Deletions cut 7 bases from V and 3 bases from J, with 9 bases between. The CDR3 DNA follows: TGTGCCAGCAACAGGGCCGACACTGAAGCTTTCTTT. Its protein is CASNRADTEAFF.

The chain recombines TRBV5-1 with TRBJ2-4; 11 nucleotides align to TRBD1. The V gene end was trimmed by 4 bases and the J gene end by 9 bases; junction bases not matched to a gene: 6. The CDR3 has 14 amino acids. CDR1 SGHRS and CDR2 YFSETQ come from the germline V gene. The CDR3, as DNA: TGCGCCAGCAGCAGCGGACAGGGGGCTGCCATTCAGTACTTC. It is translated as CASSSGQGAAIQYF.

This chain connects TRBV11-2 to TRBJ2-7, with TRBD1 as a possible D gene (6 bases). The CDR3 has 14 amino acids. The V end was cut by 3 bases, the J end by 3 bases, with 12 bases between. In germline, CDR1 is SGHAT, CDR2 FQNNGV. CDR3 in amino acids: CASSFDRMNYEQYF. CDR3 in DNA: TGTGCCAGCAGCTTTGACAGGATGAACTACGAGCAGTACTTC.

Ten or more counts support this clonotype. The rearrangement links TRBV29-1 to TRBJ2-3, with TRBD1 as a possible D gene (5 bases). Between the trimmed V and J ends, which lost 4 bases and 11 bases, there was a span of 10 bases. Per the germline V gene, CDR1 is SQVTM and CDR2 is ANQGSEA. The CDR3 has 10 amino acids. CDR3 in amino acids: CSVGAGWQYF. The CDR3 DNA reads TGCAGCGTTGGCGCAGGGTGGCAGTATTTT.

As to this clonotype: A read error is possible here, since a much larger clone lies one base away. The chain couples TRBV18 to TRBJ1-4; D gene ambiguous. CDR1 is KGHSH and CDR2 is LQKENI in the germline V gene. The CDR3 sequence is 14 residues long. This CDR3 reads CASSRTGTNGKLFF. The CDR3 DNA follows: TGTGCCAGCTCACGGACGGGTACTAATGGAAAACTGTTTTTT. Together with reference TRBV18 and TRBJ1-4, the CDR3 gives the full variable domain: NAGVMQNPRHLVRRRGQEARLRCSPMKGHSHVYWYRQLPEEGLKFMVYLQKENIIDESGMPKERFSAEFPKEGPSILRIQQVVRGDSAAYFCASSRTGTNGKLFFGSGTQLSVL.

The J gene is TRBJ1-5, the V gene TRBV5-8; D might be TRBD1 (5 bases). CDR1 is SGHTS and CDR2 is YDEGEE in the germline V gene. Trimming took off 7 bases at V and 4 bases at J, with 12 bases between the two ends. This CDR3 has 13 residues. CDR3 bases: TGTGCCAGCCCTGACAGTGTAAATCAGCCCCAGCATTTT. Residues: CASPDSVNQPQHF.

This clonotype appeared many times. The chain employs TRBV24-1 and TRBJ2-3; the match to TRBD1 covers 7 bases. CDR1 is KGHDR and CDR2 is SFDVKD in the germline V gene. V was clipped by 6 bases and J by 1 base; unmatched bases: 3. CDR3 size: 14 residues. This CDR3 is CATSSGQGTDTQYF. The CDR3, as DNA: TGTGCCACCAGTTCAGGACAGGGCACAGATACGCAGTATTTT.

The rearrangement uses TRBV6-5 and TRBJ2-1, with 10 positions matching TRBD1. Germline CDR1 is MNHEY and CDR2 is SVGAGI. The CDR3 loop spans 13 amino acids. With 10 bases clipped from V and 4 bases from J, the junction kept 4 bases outside the gene matches. The CDR3 DNA reads TGTGCCACTGCGGGACAGGGGTACAATGAGCAGTTCTTC. Translation: CATAGQGYNEQFF.

This rearrangement joins TRBV9 to TRBJ2-1; 7 nucleotides align to TRBD1. The V and J ends lost 0 bases and 9 bases, in that order; junction bases with no gene match: 21. This CDR3 spans 19 amino acids. The V gene's germline CDR1 is SGDLS and CDR2 YYNGEE. CDR3 sequence (DNA): TGTGCCAGCAGCGTAGATCCGGTCCCGGGACAGCTCCGCGTCAGTGAGCAGTTCTTC. Its protein product is CASSVDPVPGQLRVSEQFF.

In this sample, this clonotype turned up a few times. The chain uses TRBV15 and TRBJ1-6; no clear D gene. Deletions cut 4 bases from V and 9 bases from J, with 10 bases between. The germline V gene encodes CDR1 LNHNV and CDR2 YYDKDF (reference sequence). The CDR3 is made up of 13 amino acids. The CDR3 sequence: CATSTSDFSPLHF. For the CDR3, the DNA is TGTGCCACCAGCACTAGTGACTTTTCACCCCTCCACTTT.

This clonotype has a handful of counts. This chain connects TRBV7-8 to TRBJ2-7, with D possibly TRBD2 on 6 matching bases. The CDR3 covers 15 residues. Looked up from germline, CDR1 is SGHVS and CDR2 is FQNEAQ. V was shortened by 2 bases and J by 0 bases, with 11 bases between the two germline ends. Here the CDR3 reads CASSLRVGGSYEQYF. CDR3 sequence (DNA): TGTGCCAGCAGCTTAAGGGTGGGGGGCTCCTACGAGCAGTACTTC.

This clonotype was seen ten or more times. This chain joins TRBV5-1 and TRBJ2-7; TRBD1 or TRBD2 may be the D gene (5 bases each). Trimming left V 0 bases short and J 3 bases short, with 16 bases between. Germline assignment: CDR1 SGHRS and CDR2 YFSETQ. This CDR3 has 16 amino acids. The CDR3 loop reads CASSLAVLGRVYEQYF. The DNA for the CDR3 is TGCGCCAGCAGCTTGGCGGTTTTGGGACGCGTCTACGAGCAGTACTTC.